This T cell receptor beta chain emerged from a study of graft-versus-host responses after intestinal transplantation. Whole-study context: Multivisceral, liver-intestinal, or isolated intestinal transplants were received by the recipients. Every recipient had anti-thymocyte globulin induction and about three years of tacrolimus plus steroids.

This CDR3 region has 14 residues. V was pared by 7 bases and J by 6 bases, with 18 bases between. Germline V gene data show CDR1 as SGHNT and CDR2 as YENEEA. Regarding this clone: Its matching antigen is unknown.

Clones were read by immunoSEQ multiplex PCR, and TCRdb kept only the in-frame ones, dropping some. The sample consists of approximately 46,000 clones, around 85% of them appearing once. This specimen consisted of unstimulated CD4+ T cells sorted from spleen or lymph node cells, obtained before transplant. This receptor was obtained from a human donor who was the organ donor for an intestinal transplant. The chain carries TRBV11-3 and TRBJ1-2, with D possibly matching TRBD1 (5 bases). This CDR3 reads CASKGSNRADGYTF. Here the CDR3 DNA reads TGTGCCAGCAAGGGGAGCAACCGAGCGGATGGCTACACCTTC.